These 18 T cell receptor beta chains came from one sample sequenced in a study of T cell repertoires in cytomegalovirus infection. TCRdb itself ran the reads through MiXCR, one entry per CDR3 protein. The data contain roughly 350,000 distinct CDR3 sequences, nearly 35% of them singletons. These TCRs' antigens remain unknown. The sample here was cultured PBMCs, taken from culture after CMV antigen stimulation. These TCRs come from a human donor in good health (CMV status not recorded). Some clones in this sample may be carry-over from other donors' samples.

V usage is TRBV19 and J usage is TRBJ1-3; D is uncertain. Germline loops: CDR1 LNHDA, CDR2 SQIVND (reference sequence). The CDR3 is 15 residues long. With 5 bases removed from V and 4 bases from J, the gap between germline ends came to 15 bases. CDR3 in DNA: TGTGCCAGTAGTCTGCAAGACCGGATAGGAAACACCATATATTTT. Protein product: CASSLQDRIGNTIYF.

Only a few counts were recorded for this clonotype. The chain is built from TRBV7-2 and TRBJ2-3; the match to TRBD2 covers 8 bases. V shed 4 bases and J 12 bases; nucleotides not matched to a gene: 12. Germline values: CDR1 SGHTA, CDR2 FQGNSA. The CDR3 runs 14 residues. Written as DNA, the CDR3 is TGTGCCAGCAGCTCACCCCCCGGGACTAGTAGTCAGTATTTT. Encoded protein: CASSSPPGTSSQYF.

This chain links TRBV28 with TRBJ2-3; 7 positions match TRBD2. This CDR3 region has 15 residues. The V segment lost 6 bases and the J segment 2 bases; nucleotides outside the gene matches: 8. Looked up from germline, CDR1 is MDHEN and CDR2 is SYDVKM. CDR3 region: CASSRTSAYTDTQYF. Here the CDR3 DNA reads TGTGCCAGCAGCCGTACTAGCGCGTACACAGATACGCAGTATTTT.

This clonotype was seen only a few times. The chain is built from TRBV7-2 and TRBJ2-5; D unclear. V gave up 4 bases and J gave up 3 bases, with 18 bases separating them. CDR1 and CDR2 from the germline V gene are SGHTA and FQGNSA. The CDR3 contains 16 residues. The CDR3 coding sequence is TGTGCCAGCAGCTCGGATTGGGTGACTGGAAAAGAGACCCAGTACTTC. This encodes CASSSDWVTGKETQYF.

This chain uses TRBV7-9 with TRBJ2-1; 9 bases agree with TRBD2. CDR1 SEHNR and CDR2 FQNEAQ come from the germline V gene (reference sequence). The junction had 11 bases not matched to a gene; V was cut back by 6 bases and J by 8 bases. The CDR3 covers 15 residues. The CDR3 sequence is CASRSGAGGLDEQFF. The CDR3 DNA follows: TGTGCCAGCAGATCCGGGGCGGGAGGGTTAGATGAGCAGTTCTTC.

The J gene is TRBJ2-5, the V gene TRBV20-1, with a tentative D call TRBD1 (6 bases). The CDR3 has 13 residues. CDR1 and CDR2 (germline): DFQATT, SNEGSKA (reference sequence). V dropped 1 base and J dropped 5 bases, with 11 bases sitting between them. The DNA for the CDR3 is TGCAGTGCTAGAGGCCCTCAGGGGGAGACCCAGTACTTC. It specifies CSARGPQGETQYF.

This chain uses TRBV12-3 or TRBV12-4 with TRBJ2-1; D call uncertain. This CDR3 region has 15 residues. Trimming stripped 3 bases from V and 3 bases from J, with 12 bases between. CDR3 DNA sequence: TGTGCCAGCAGTTTCCTCGTAGGGTTCTACAATGAGCAGTTCTTC. Protein product: CASSFLVGFYNEQFF.

The J gene is TRBJ1-5, the V gene TRBV20-1; D unresolved. Trimming pared 5 bases from V and 6 bases from J, leaving 20 bases between. The CDR3 loop spans 15 amino acids. CDR1 and CDR2 (germline): DFQATT, SNEGSKA (reference sequence). DNA of the CDR3: TGCAGTGCTTACCCCCCCAGGATCCGAGGTCAGCCCCAGCATTTT. Its translation is CSAYPPRIRGQPQHF.

In the case of this clonotype: Compared with germline, one end of the junction differs, possibly owing to a read error. The chain recombines TRBV5-1 with TRBJ2-7; 14 nucleotides match TRBD2. The CDR3 has 18 amino acids. Germline CDR1 reads SGHRS; CDR2 reads YFSETQ. CDR3: CASSSGLAGGPSSHEQYF. The CDR3 DNA reads TGCGCCAGCAGCTCAGGACTAGCGGGAGGCCCCTCCTCCCACGAGCAGTACTTC.

This clonotype showed up many times. The genes are TRBV7-2 and TRBJ1-4; perhaps TRBD1 as D (5 bases). V gave up 4 bases and J gave up 8 bases, with 11 bases separating them. This CDR3 has 13 residues. Germline CDR1 is SGHTA and CDR2 is FQGNSA. The chain's CDR3 is CASSSLNREKLFF. CDR3 sequence (DNA): TGTGCCAGCAGCTCACTTAACAGGGAAAAACTGTTTTTT.

This clonotype was seen a few times. This sequence joins TRBV28 and TRBJ2-5; 10 bases line up with TRBD1. Per the germline V gene, CDR1 is MDHEN and CDR2 is SYDVKM. The CDR3 covers 15 residues. The trim removed 5 bases at V and 4 bases at J, leaving 7 bases unmatched. In DNA, the CDR3 is TGTGCCAGCAGTCTTGAGACAGGGGGCAGAGAGACCCAGTACTTC. Translation: CASSLETGGRETQYF.

V and J are TRBV5-5 and TRBJ1-2; no reliable D call. V was shortened by 0 bases and J by 4 bases, with 16 bases between the two germline ends. Germline V gene lookup returns CDR1 SGHKS and CDR2 YYEKEE (reference sequence). The CDR3 totals 16 residues. As DNA, the CDR3 is TGTGCCAGCAGCTTGGAGGCCCGGAGGCAGTTCTATGGCTACACCTTC. Amino acid sequence: CASSLEARRQFYGYTF. The whole variable domain, remainder taken from reference TRBV5-5 and TRBJ1-2, is DAGVTQSPTHLIKTRGQQVTLRCSPISGHKSVSWYQQVLGQGPQFIFQYYEKEERGRGNFPDRFSARQFPNYSSELNVNALLLGDSALYLCASSLEARRQFYGYTFGSGTRLTVV.

This clonotype was seen more than once but under ten times. The V and J genes are TRBV11-2 and TRBJ1-2; no clear D. The length of the CDR3 is 14 residues. Trimming removed 5 bases from V and 8 bases from J, with 18 bases in between. The V gene's germline CDR1 is SGHAT and CDR2 FQNNGV. CDR3 loop: CASSRTATALGYTF. In DNA form, the CDR3 reads TGTGCCAGCAGCCGGACCGCGACGGCGCTGGGCTACACCTTC.

The table lists this clonotype with a few counts. The chain is built from TRBV6-6 and TRBJ2-3; D gene uncertain. Trimming stripped 1 base from V and 1 base from J, with 12 bases between. Germline loops: CDR1 MNHNY, CDR2 SVGAGI (reference sequence). The CDR3 extends over 16 amino acids. The CDR3 here is CASSYWVAPGTDTQYF. The CDR3, as DNA: TGTGCCAGCAGTTACTGGGTGGCCCCGGGCACAGATACGCAGTATTTT.

The chain is built from TRBV7-4 and TRBJ1-1, with D unresolved. The CDR3 has 14 residues. Trimming left V 3 bases short and J 3 bases short, with 11 bases between. Germline-derived CDR1 and CDR2 are SGHVT and SQSDAQ. CDR3 amino acids: CASSFGRGDTEAFF. DNA of the CDR3: TGTGCCAGCAGCTTCGGACGGGGAGACACTGAAGCTTTCTTT.

This clonotype was seen repeatedly, ten times or more. The CDR3 here is CASSYSSRGQANSPLHF. The DNA of the CDR3 is TGTGCCAGCAGTTACTCTTCCCGGGGACAGGCTAATTCACCCCTCCACTTT. V usage is TRBV6-5 and J usage is TRBJ1-6; TRBD1 matches 8 bases. Germline assignment: CDR1 MNHEY and CDR2 SVGAGI. The CDR3 covers 17 residues. V was clipped by 0 bases and J by 6 bases; unmatched bases: 7.

The chain has TRBV11-2 and TRBJ2-3, with TRBD1 matching 7 bases. The V gene end was trimmed by 6 bases and the J gene end by 4 bases; junction bases not matched to a gene: 10. CDR3 length equals 15 residues. The germline V gene has CDR1 SGHAT and CDR2 FQNNGV. The CDR3 DNA reads as TGTGCCAGCAGGGCTAAAACAGGGGTGCCAGATACGCAGTATTTT. Its translation: CASRAKTGVPDTQYF.

The chain employs TRBV6-1 and TRBJ1-6; 9 bases agree with TRBD1. J gave up 7 bases and V 4 bases, and 11 bases lay outside the gene matches. The CDR3 runs to 17 residues. The germline V gene encodes CDR1 MNHNS and CDR2 SASEGT. This CDR3 reads CASSVVLQGARNSPLHF. The CDR3 DNA sequence: TGTGCCAGCAGTGTGGTATTACAGGGGGCGCGGAATTCACCCCTCCACTTT.